This T cell receptor (beta chain) was retrieved from a study of monozygotic twins with inflammatory bowel disease. General observations from the study: T cell subtypes that differed could not be told apart.

The germline CDR1 and CDR2 sequences are SGHRS and YFSETQ. CDR3 length equals 12 residues. A remark on this clonotype: Its antigen is unknown.

Collection yielded roughly 2.5 ml of blood per donor. Eight separate reactions for every sample produced the cDNA. Following a re-call of the 5' RACE reads, TCRdb has one entry per CDR3 protein and lacks DNA. The listing contains approximately 400,000 distinct CDR3 sequences. Sequenced input: blood. V gene TRBV5-1 combines with J gene TRBJ2-5. The sequence derives from a human donor with ulcerative colitis or Crohn's disease, or a healthy co-twin of an affected twin (not recorded which). The CDR3 spells CASRGYQETQYF. The complete variable domain, with remaining parts taken from reference TRBV5-1 and TRBJ2-5, reads KAGVTQTPRYLIKTRGQQVTLSCSPISGHRSVSWYQQTPGQGLQFLFEYFSETQRNKGNFPGRFSGRQFSNSRSEMNVSTLELGDSALYLCASRGYQETQYFGPGTRLLVL.